Listed below are T cell receptor beta chains from one sample, sequenced in a study of blood T cell repertoires in COVID-19. The assay was immunoSEQ multiplex PCR, and TCRdb's table has in-frame clones only and misses some. This sample has 150,000 to 200,000 clones, with about 83% found just once. The sequenced sample was peripheral blood. Receptor source: a man in his sixties or seventies who had recovered from COVID-19. CDR3s include the opening cysteine and the closing phenylalanine or tryptophan. Each record gives: V gene, CDR3 length, D gene, clone size, J gene, CDR3 DNA, CDR3 protein. A D gene is named only where the DNA matches it firmly. Clone sizes are given selectively: once, few, many, or a class where the clone is expanded.

TRBV10-3	13	-	once	TRBJ2-5	TGTGCCATCAGGGGGGCCGCCGGGGAGACCCAGTACTTC	CAIRGAAGETQYF
TRBV4-1	17	TRBD2	-	TRBJ2-7	TGCGCCAGCAGCCAAGGAGCGGGAGGGGATCTCTCTAACGAGCAGTACTTC	CASSQGAGGDLSNEQYF
TRBV2	15	TRBD2	-	TRBJ2-7	TGTGCCAGCAGTGCCGGGACTACGTACTCCTACGAGCAGTACTTC	CASSAGTTYSYEQYF
TRBV6-1	15	-	few	TRBJ1-6	TGTGCCAGCAGTGAAGGGCTCCGGGAGTATTCACCCCTCCACTTT	CASSEGLREYSPLHF
TRBV11-2	13	-	once	TRBJ2-3	TGTGCCAGCAGCTTTCAGGTACCAGATACGCAGTATTTT	CASSFQVPDTQYF
TRBV7-8	15	TRBD1	-	TRBJ1-4	TGTGCCAGCAGCTTCAGGACAGGCCCTGGGGAAAAACTGTTTTTT	CASSFRTGPGEKLFF
TRBV11-2	16	-	-	TRBJ2-5	TGTGCCAGCAGCGAACAGGGCCCAGGGGCGGGAGAGACCCAGTACTTC	CASSEQGPGAGETQYF
TRBV5-1	13	-	few	TRBJ2-7	TGCGCCAGCAGCTCGGCTAGCTCCTACGAGCAGTACTTC	CASSSASSYEQYF
TRBV30	12	-	once	TRBJ1-5	TGTGCCTGGAGTTCCAGGGCTCAGCCCCAGCATTTT	CAWSSRAQPQHF
TRBV28	16	TRBD2	-	TRBJ2-3	TGTGCCAGCAGTTTCAACAGCGGGAGTGGGGCAGATACGCAGTATTTT	CASSFNSGSGADTQYF
TRBV4-1	14	-	once	TRBJ1-2	TGCGCCAGCAGCCGGACGGAGGTTACTTATGGCTACACCTTC	CASSRTEVTYGYTF
TRBV5-1	18	TRBD1	once	TRBJ1-3	TGCGCCAGCAGCACGCACCCCGGGACAGATAGCTCTGGAAACACCATATATTTT	CASSTHPGTDSSGNTIYF
TRBV18	14	-	-	TRBJ2-5	TGTGCCAGCTCACAACAGGGAGATGGAGAGACCCAGTACTTC	CASSQQGDGETQYF
TRBV14	17	TRBD2	-	TRBJ2-3	TGTGCCAGCAGCCAACTTGGGACTAGCGGGAGCACAGATACGCAGTATTTT	CASSQLGTSGSTDTQYF
TRBV27	15	-	-	TRBJ1-4	TGTGCCAGCAGTCAAATTACGGCAACTAATGAAAAACTGTTTTTT	CASSQITATNEKLFF
TRBV10-1	16	-	-	TRBJ2-1	TGCGCCAGCAGTCCCAGGGCCCCCGGCCCCTACAATGAGCAGTTCTTC	CASSPRAPGPYNEQFF
TRBV28	15	-	-	TRBJ1-1	TGTGCCAGCAGCCCGGGTAAGGGGGTTAGTTCGAAAGCTTTCTTT	CASSPGKGVSSKAFF
TRBV19	17	TRBD1	-	TRBJ2-1	TGTGCCAGTAGTTATCGACTCGGGACAGGGACCTACAATGAGCAGTTCTTC	CASSYRLGTGTYNEQFF
TRBV18	16	TRBD2	-	TRBJ2-7	TGTGCCAGCTCAGGGGCTGGGAGCGGGACCTCCTACGAGCAGTACTTC	CASSGAGSGTSYEQYF
TRBV5-1	13	-	-	TRBJ1-2	TGCGCCAGCAGCTTAGAACCCACGGGGGGCTACACCTTC	CASSLEPTGGYTF
TRBV5-6	14	-	-	TRBJ1-5	TGTGCCAGCAGCTTGATGGGCAGAAATCAGCCCCAGCATTTT	CASSLMGRNQPQHF
TRBV6-2/TRBV6-3	15	TRBD1	few	TRBJ1-2	TGTGCCAGCAGTTACCCGGGACAGGGTGTTCGTGGCTACACCTTC	CASSYPGQGVRGYTF
TRBV5-1	16	-	-	TRBJ1-4	TGCGCCAGCAGCTTGGCCCCGAGTGGGGCAGGTGAAAAACTGTTTTTT	CASSLAPSGAGEKLFF
TRBV29-1	14	TRBD2	-	TRBJ2-5	TGCAGCGTGGTACCGGGACTAGCCCAAGAGACCCAGTACTTC	CSVVPGLAQETQYF
TRBV24-1	16	TRBD2	-	TRBJ2-1	TGTGCCACCAGTGGCCCCAAAGCGGGAGGTCATAATGAGCAGTTCTTC	CATSGPKAGGHNEQFF
TRBV2	12	-	once	TRBJ2-1	TGTGCCAGCAGCGAAATAAACAATGAGCAGTTCTTC	CASSEINNEQFF
TRBV6-2/TRBV6-3	17	TRBD1	-	TRBJ2-5	TGTGCCAGCAGCCCCGGATTGGGACAGGCCCGCCAAGAGACCCAGTACTTC	CASSPGLGQARQETQYF
TRBV6-5	13	-	few	TRBJ1-5	TGTGCCAGCAGCGGAGGGCGTGGACAGCCCCAGCATTTT	CASSGGRGQPQHF
TRBV7-9	14	TRBD1	-	TRBJ2-1	TGTGCCAGCAGCCTCAGGGGGACGAACGGTGAGCAGTTCTTC	CASSLRGTNGEQFF
TRBV5-5	14	TRBD1	-	TRBJ2-7	TGTGCCAGCAGCTTCGGGGACAGGGGCTACGAGCAGTACTTC	CASSFGDRGYEQYF
TRBV3-1/TRBV3-2	13	-	-	TRBJ1-1	TGTGCCAGCAGCCATGCGCCTAGGTTCGTAGCTTTCTTT	CASSHAPRFVAFF
TRBV28	12	-	-	TRBJ1-6	TGTGCCAGCAGAGGGGGAGATTCACCCCTCCACTTT	CASRGGDSPLHF
TRBV2	14	-	-	TRBJ2-5	TGTGCCAGCAGTGAAGAACAGGGTGGAGAGACCCAGTACTTC	CASSEEQGGETQYF
TRBV29-1	15	-	-	TRBJ2-6	TGCAGAACCACCTGGGACTTAACTGGGGCCAACGTCCTGACTTTC	CRTTWDLTGANVLTF
TRBV7-2	14	-	-	TRBJ2-5	TGTGCCAGCAGCTTAGGCGGGACGCAAGAGACCCAGTACTTC	CASSLGGTQETQYF
TRBV10-2	15	TRBD2	-	TRBJ2-1	TGCGCCAGCAGCCTGGGACTAGCGGCGACGGATGAGCAGTTCTTC	CASSLGLAATDEQFF
TRBV28	15	TRBD1	-	TRBJ2-7	TGTGCCAGCAGCCCCCCCGGACAGGTCTCCTACGAGCAGTACTTC	CASSPPGQVSYEQYF
TRBV18	12	-	-	TRBJ2-1	TGTGCCAGCTCACCAACAAACAATGAGCAGTTCTTC	CASSPTNNEQFF
TRBV6-1	17	TRBD2	-	TRBJ2-2	TGTGCCAGCAGTGAAGGGCTAGCGGGAGTTGTTTTCCGGGAGCTGTTTTTT	CASSEGLAGVVFRELFF
TRBV3-1/TRBV3-2	16	-	-	TRBJ2-7	TGTGCCAGCAGCCCGCCATCCACCCTTGCGGGAAACGAGCAGTACTTC	CASSPPSTLAGNEQYF
TRBV10-3	15	-	-	TRBJ2-7	TGTGCCATCAGTGAGTCCTGGGCGAGCTCCTACGAGCAGTACTTC	CAISESWASSYEQYF
TRBV27	12	-	-	TRBJ2-1	TGTGCCAGCAGTTACCGGACTACTGAGCAGTTCTTC	CASSYRTTEQFF
TRBV6-4	14	-	-	TRBJ1-6	TGTGCCAGCAGGCGGGACGGAGTTAATTCACCCCTCCACTTT	CASRRDGVNSPLHF
TRBV10-2	16	-	-	TRBJ2-5	TGCGCCAGCAGTGAGTCTCTGGCTAGCGTACAAGAGACCCAGTACTTC	CASSESLASVQETQYF
TRBV5-6	13	TRBD1	-	TRBJ1-1	TGTGCCAGCAGCTACAGGGGCCCCACTGAAGCTTTCTTT	CASSYRGPTEAFF
TRBV6-5	14	-	-	TRBJ2-7	TGTGCCAGCAGTCCCGGGACTGGGTACTACGAGCAGTACTTC	CASSPGTGYYEQYF
TRBV11-3	15	-	-	TRBJ2-2	TGTGCCAGCAGCTTAGATGGTCTGAGCACCGGGGAGCTGTTTTTT	CASSLDGLSTGELFF
TRBV2	14	TRBD1	-	TRBJ1-2	TGTGCCAGCAGTACCGACAGGGAGGTCAATGGCTACACCTTC	CASSTDREVNGYTF
TRBV10-3	15	-	few	TRBJ2-1	TGTGCCACCGAACCGGGACTCTCCTCCTACAATGAGCAGTTCTTC	CATEPGLSSYNEQFF
TRBV28	15	-	-	TRBJ1-5	TGTGCCAGCAGCCCCTCGTTGACAGACAATCAGCCCCAGCATTTT	CASSPSLTDNQPQHF
TRBV6-2/TRBV6-3	17	TRBD2	-	TRBJ2-1	TGTGCCAGCAGTTACTATTTTGGGACTAGCGCAAACAATGAGCAGTTCTTC	CASSYYFGTSANNEQFF
TRBV19	14	TRBD1	-	TRBJ1-1	TGTGCCAGTAGTCAACAGGGGTCGAACACTGAAGCTTTCTTT	CASSQQGSNTEAFF
TRBV5-1	16	TRBD2	-	TRBJ2-2	TGCGCCAGCAGAACCACTAGCGGGAGACTCACCGGGGAGCTGTTTTTT	CASRTTSGRLTGELFF